The clone carrying this T cell receptor (beta chain) was detected only a few times. Antigen specificity is unknown. The study recruited healthy Caucasian donors from Russia who were aged about 6 to 90. Each donor gave 9.5 to 10 milliliters of peripheral blood. The data were obtained in a study of blood T cells in healthy people across ages. Notes on the study in general: In older individuals, TCR beta diversity per million T cells was lower, falling roughly linearly with age. It was not known whether donors were CMV positive (a possible confounder of expanded clonotype changes).

V gave up 4 bases and J gave up 4 bases; unmatched junction bases: 1. Germline V gene sequence: CDR1 SNHLY, CDR2 FYNNEI. This CDR3 is built from 13 residues. The use of a sample-barcoded 5' primer and a J-beta primer mix characterized a second PCR of roughly 6 to 11 cycles. TCRdb processed the 5' RACE reads anew with MiXCR; each CDR3 protein has one entry. The repertoire holds hundreds of thousands of distinct CDR3 sequences, with 20% to 25% as singletons. The chain links TRBV2 to TRBJ2-3, with 8 positions matching TRBD1. The specimen was blood. This clonotype was sampled from an older man in good health. The CDR3 DNA follows: TGTGCCAGCAGTGTGGACAGGGCAGATACGCAGTATTTT. Residues: CASSVDRADTQYF.